The sequence of this T cell receptor (beta chain) was determined in a study of blood T cell repertoires in COVID-19. The repertoire was sequenced with immunoSEQ multiplex PCR; TCRdb's copy has only in-frame clones and lacks some. The sample has 300,000 to 400,000 clones, around 90% seen once. The V gene's germline CDR1 is SGHRS and CDR2 YFSETQ. CDR3 length equals 15 residues. With V trimmed by 4 bases and J by 5 bases, 8 bases remained unmatched. Sequenced input: peripheral blood. The clonotype originates from a woman aged 25 to 39 with COVID-19, enrolled during active disease. This chain connects TRBV5-1 to TRBJ1-4; 7 positions agree with TRBD1. CDR3 DNA sequence: TGCGCCAGCAGCCGCAGCAGGGGGAGCAATGAAAAACTGTTTTTT. It translates to CASSRSRGSNEKLFF.